Each of the 12 T cell receptor beta chains below was sequenced from the same sample in a study of T-cell memory formation after mild COVID-19. Each CDR3 protein gets one entry after TCRdb re-called the 5' RACE reads with MiXCR. The sample shows 560,000 or so distinct CDR3 sequences, 15% to 20% of them seen only once. Input material: PBMCs or a T cell subset sorted from them (not recorded which). The receptors shown here come from an adult woman who had mild COVID-19 (a few samples of this study predate the infection). Cell type and time point are not known.

The chain couples TRBV12-3 or TRBV12-4 to TRBJ1-1, with TRBD1 as a possible D gene (5 bases). This CDR3 has 14 amino acids. V gave up 6 bases and J gave up 1 base, with 12 bases separating them. CDR3 region: CASSFRGTNTEAFF. CDR3 sequence (DNA): TGTGCCAGCAGCTTTAGGGGCACGAACACTGAAGCTTTCTTT.

This clonotype showed up just a few times. The chain uses TRBV7-2 and TRBJ2-2; D not certain. This CDR3 has 13 residues. CDR1 SGHTA and CDR2 FQGNSA come from the germline V gene. V dropped 5 bases and J dropped 4 bases, with 8 bases sitting between them. In DNA form, the CDR3 reads TGTGCCAGCAGCCCCTACAGCACCGGGGAGCTGTTTTTT. It codes for CASSPYSTGELFF.

This clonotype was seen at least ten times. This sequence joins TRBV28 and TRBJ2-7; 9 bases agree with TRBD2. Germline V CDR1 and CDR2: MDHEN, SYDVKM. Unmatched junction bases numbered 14, after V lost 5 bases and J lost 6 bases. The length of the CDR3 is 16 residues. CDR3 sequence: CASSTFSGRTLAEQYF. The DNA of the CDR3 is TGTGCCAGCAGTACATTTAGCGGGAGAACCCTGGCCGAGCAGTACTTC.

This clonotype was seen at least ten times. The genes are TRBV7-3 and TRBJ2-1; a weak D match, TRBD2 (6 bases). CDR1 is SGHTA and CDR2 is FQGTGA in the germline V gene. The CDR3 covers 15 residues. The V end was cut by 5 bases, the J end by 8 bases, with 19 bases between. CDR3 sequence (DNA): TGTGCCAGCAGCATAAACGGGGGATTTAGCTATGAGCAGTTCTTC. This gives the protein CASSINGGFSYEQFF.

This chain uses TRBV30 with TRBJ2-3, with TRBD2 matching 10 bases. The germline CDR1 and CDR2 sequences are GTSNPN and SVGIG (reference sequence). The V segment lost 8 bases and the J segment 2 bases; nucleotides outside the gene matches: 7. The CDR3 runs to 14 residues. The CDR3 here is CAQRTSGHTDTQYF. For the CDR3, the DNA is TGTGCCCAGAGGACTAGCGGACACACAGATACGCAGTATTTT.

The sample holds many counts of this clonotype. The rearrangement links TRBV12-3 or TRBV12-4 to TRBJ1-2; D is possibly TRBD1 (5 bases). The CDR3 consists of 13 residues. The germline V and J ends were trimmed by 5 bases and 3 bases, with 10 bases remaining between them. The CDR3 nucleotides are TGTGCCAGCAGTCTCCAGGGTCACTATGGCTACACCTTC. Its translation: CASSLQGHYGYTF.

This clonotype showed up just a few times. J is TRBJ2-2 and V is TRBV7-2; no clear D. The germline V and J ends were trimmed by 3 bases and 1 base, with 6 bases remaining between them. CDR1 and CDR2 (germline): SGHTA, FQGNSA. This CDR3 region has 14 residues. In nucleotides, the CDR3 is TGTGCCAGCAGCTTGCTAGAGAACACCGGGGAGCTGTTTTTT. It is translated as CASSLLENTGELFF.

V usage is TRBV5-1 and J usage is TRBJ1-1, with TRBD1 matching 7 bases. This CDR3 spans 17 amino acids. V was pared by 3 bases and J by 1 base, with 12 bases of the junction left unmatched. The V gene's germline CDR1 is SGHRS and CDR2 YFSETQ. The CDR3 sequence: CASSSDRPRGWNTEAFF. As DNA, the CDR3 is TGCGCCAGCAGCTCGGACAGGCCCCGGGGATGGAACACTGAAGCTTTCTTT.

This chain uses TRBV5-4 with TRBJ1-1; TRBD1 is a possible D gene (5 bases). The CDR3 loop spans 14 amino acids. Between the trimmed V and J ends, which lost 3 bases and 0 bases, there was a span of 9 bases. In germline, CDR1 is SGHNT, CDR2 YYREEE (reference sequence). The CDR3: CASSSGFLNTEAFF. The CDR3 DNA is TGTGCCAGCAGCTCAGGGTTCCTGAACACTGAAGCTTTCTTT.

This clonotype was detected a few times. This chain connects TRBV3-1 to TRBJ2-7; D is possibly TRBD2 (6 bases). This CDR3 has 15 residues. From germline, CDR1 is LGHDT and CDR2 YNNKEL (reference sequence). Trimming shortened V by 3 bases and J by 6 bases, and 18 bases separated the two germline ends. In DNA, the CDR3 is TGTGCCAGCAGCCAGTTAGCGGCCCAGTCCGGCGAGCAGTACTTC. Its protein is CASSQLAAQSGEQYF.

This clonotype was picked up a small number of times. The chain has TRBV20-1 and TRBJ2-7, with 12 bases fitting TRBD1. The CDR3 covers 15 residues. The J segment lost 5 bases and the V segment lost 3 bases, leaving 8 bases of the junction unmatched. Germline loops: CDR1 DFQATT, CDR2 SNEGSKA (reference sequence). Written as DNA, the CDR3 is TGCAGTGCTAGGGCCGGGACAGGGGGCCGCGACGAGCAGTACTTC. It codes for CSARAGTGGRDEQYF.

This clonotype was seen at least ten times. This chain uses TRBV6-2 or TRBV6-3 with TRBJ2-7; 8 bases fit TRBD1. Trimming cost V 5 bases and J 1 base; bases outside gene matches: 7. Looked up from germline, CDR1 is MNHEY and CDR2 is SVGEGT. CDR3 length: 15 amino acids. The CDR3 protein is CASSRRQGPSYEQYF. The CDR3 DNA reads as TGTGCCAGCAGTAGAAGACAGGGGCCATCCTACGAGCAGTACTTC.